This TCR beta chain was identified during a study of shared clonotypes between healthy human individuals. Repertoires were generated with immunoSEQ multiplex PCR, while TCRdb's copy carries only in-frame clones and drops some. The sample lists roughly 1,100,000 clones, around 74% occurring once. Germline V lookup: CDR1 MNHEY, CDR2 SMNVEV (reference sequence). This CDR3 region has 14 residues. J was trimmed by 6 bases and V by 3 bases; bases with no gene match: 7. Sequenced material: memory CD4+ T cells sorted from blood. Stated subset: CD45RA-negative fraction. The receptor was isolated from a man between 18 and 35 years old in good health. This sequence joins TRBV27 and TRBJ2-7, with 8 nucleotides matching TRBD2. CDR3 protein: CASSFYGGVGEQYF. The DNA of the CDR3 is TGTGCCAGCAGTTTTTACGGGGGGGTAGGCGAGCAGTACTTC.